The entry below describes one T cell receptor beta chain. Its antigen is not known. V lost 1 base and J 8 bases, leaving 22 bases between the germline ends. CDR1 and CDR2 from the germline V gene are SGHVS and FQNEAQ. CDR3 length: 17 amino acids. Some clones are missing from TCRdb's copy, which holds only in-frame ones; the method was immunoSEQ multiplex PCR. The table includes tens of thousands of clones, around 87% detected once. This specimen belongs to a study of OX40 agonist ivuxolimab in advanced cancers. The overall study: Patients were over 65% male with ages roughly 23 to 79, mean around 58.

Study-level findings and limits: There was clonal expansion of CD4+ and CD8+ blood T cells by week 6 at 0.1 to 3.0 mg/kg.

This chain uses TRBV7-8 with TRBJ2-3; D tentatively fits TRBD1 or TRBD2 (5 bases each). Sequenced here: CD4+ or CD8+ T cells sorted from blood, sampled in a trial of the OX40 agonist ivuxolimab. This receptor was identified in an adult with an advanced solid tumor such as melanoma, head and neck, liver or kidney cancer. CDR3 bases: TGTGCCAGCAGCTTAGGATCCCTAGCAGGGCACAGTGGTACGCAGTATTTT. As protein: CASSLGSLAGHSGTQYF.